This entry lists 21 T cell receptor beta chains sequenced from one sample in a study of tumor and adjacent non-tumor tissue in lung cancer. The library came from three nested PCR rounds adapted from ARM-PCR protocols. TCRdb re-called the multiplex PCR reads through MiXCR, storing one row per CDR3 protein. The data contain tens of thousands of distinct CDR3 sequences, 67% of them singletons. This sample's RNA came from whole unsorted tissue. The sequencing input was lung tumor tissue. The receptors derive from a man aged 55 to 70 with non-small cell lung cancer.

This clonotype was counted between two and nine times. The V call is TRBV21-1, the J call TRBJ2-1. TRBV21-1 is a pseudogene locus. This CDR3 spans 9 amino acids. The chain's CDR3 is CASTHEEFF. CDR3 coding DNA: TGTGCCAGCACCCACGAGGAGTTCTTC.

This clonotype was counted a single time. The chain combines TRBV7-8 with TRBJ2-7; D may be TRBD2 (6 bases). V was trimmed by 6 bases and J by 11 bases, leaving 23 bases between them. This CDR3 has 14 residues. Germline V gene lookup returns CDR1 SGHVS and CDR2 FQNEAQ. CDR3 sequence (DNA): TGTGCCAGCAGTAGTGCCCTGGGCGGGAATGAGAAGTACTTC. It encodes CASSSALGGNEKYF.

Points on this clonotype: A much larger clone is a single base away; this may be a read error. The chain combines TRBV7-8 with TRBJ2-1, with 10 nucleotides matching TRBD1. The length of the CDR3 is 14 residues. Per the germline V gene, CDR1 is SGHVS and CDR2 is FQNEAQ. V was pared by 5 bases and J by 9 bases, with 7 bases of the junction left unmatched. CDR3 sequence: CASSLGDRGSEQFF. CDR3 nucleotide sequence: TGTGCCAGCAGCCTCGGGGACAGGGGTAGTGAGCAGTTCTTC.

About this clonotype itself: The germline gene is not matched at one end of the junction; a read error may be the cause. J is TRBJ1-2 and V is TRBV6-6; 8 bases fit TRBD1. This CDR3 contains 14 residues. The V gene's germline CDR1 is MNHNY and CDR2 SVGAGI (reference sequence). The CDR3 nucleotides are TGTGCCAGCAGTTACGAGGACAGGGATCTCGGCTACGCCTTC. Its protein is CASSYEDRDLGYAF.

The chain couples TRBV11-3 to TRBJ2-1; maybe TRBD1 (5 bases). V dropped 1 base and J dropped 8 bases, with 12 bases sitting between them. This CDR3 has 14 amino acids. Per germline, CDR1 SGHNT and CDR2 YENEEA. In DNA form, the CDR3 reads TGTGCCAGCAGCTTAGGGGTTAGCAGGGATGAGCAGTTCTTC. Protein sequence: CASSLGVSRDEQFF.

Note on this clonotype: Sequence at one end of the junction differs from germline and may be a read error. This chain connects TRBV12-3 or TRBV12-4 to TRBJ2-2; the D gene is possibly TRBD1 (6 bases). This CDR3 is built from 14 residues. CDR3 nucleotide sequence: TGTGCCAACAGTCCGACAGGACTCACCGGGGAGCTGTTTTTT. This codes for CANSPTGLTGELFF.

This clonotype was detected only a few times. At one end, the junction sequence differs from germline, possibly due to a read error. J is TRBJ1-5 and V is TRBV4-1; D is possibly TRBD1 (6 bases). The CDR3 consists of 15 residues. Germline-derived CDR1 and CDR2 are MGHRA and YSYEKL. The CDR3 is CAGSQDQGSNQPQHF. DNA of the CDR3: TGCGCCGGCAGCCAAGATCAGGGGAGTAATCAGCCCCAGCATTTT.

The table lists this clonotype with a few counts. This chain connects TRBV7-9 to TRBJ2-1; TRBD1 might be the D (6 bases). Trimming removed 4 bases from V and 3 bases from J, with 16 bases in between. The CDR3 is 16 residues long. Germline CDR1 is SEHNR and CDR2 is FQNEAQ (reference sequence). CDR3 sequence reads: CASSSRTVYDYNEQFF. CDR3 in DNA: TGTGCCAGCAGCTCCCGGACAGTTTATGACTACAATGAGCAGTTCTTC.

As for this clonotype: A much larger clone lies a single base off, so this may be a read error. The rearrangement uses TRBV5-1 and TRBJ2-7; TRBD2 might be the D (6 bases). The germline V and J ends were trimmed by 0 bases and 5 bases, with 15 bases remaining between them. The germline gives CDR1 SGHRS, CDR2 YFSETQ. CDR3 length: 15 residues. This CDR3 is CASSLDGGYVNEQYF. The CDR3 DNA sequence: TGCGCCAGCAGCTTGGACGGGGGTTATGTCAACGAGCAGTACTTC.

With regard to this clonotype: An end of the junction does not agree with germline; a read error may underlie this. The rearrangement uses TRBV29-1 and TRBJ2-5; the match to TRBD1 covers 7 bases. The CDR3 totals 13 residues. Germline V gene sequence: CDR1 SQVTM, CDR2 ANQGSEA. CDR3 amino acids: CNTQGRGPENQYF. As DNA, the CDR3 is TGCAACACTCAAGGAAGGGGGCCAGAGAACCAGTACTTC.

Concerning this clonotype: Relative to the germline gene, one junction end is altered; a read error may explain this. The V gene is TRBV6-2 or TRBV6-3, the J gene TRBJ1-1, with 8 bases lining up with TRBD1. Germline CDR1 and CDR2: MNHEY and SVGEGT. This CDR3 is 15 amino acids long. Here the CDR3 reads CVSSRGQGPNTEACF. CDR3 DNA: TGTGTCAGCAGTCGAGGACAGGGACCGAACACTGAAGCTTGCTTT.

Points on this clonotype: A junction end diverges from the germline sequence, so it may reflect a read error. The chain uses TRBV6-1 and TRBJ2-1, with a possible D match to TRBD1 (5 bases). This CDR3 spans 14 amino acids. Per germline, CDR1 MNHNS and CDR2 SASEGT. The CDR3 here is CATYILLQDNEQLF. The DNA of the CDR3 is TGTGCCACCTACATTCTCTTACAGGACAATGAGCAGTTATTC.

The V and J genes are TRBV6-2 or TRBV6-3 and TRBJ1-5; 9 bases align to TRBD1. Germline V gives CDR1 MNHEY, CDR2 SVGEGT. CDR3 size: 14 residues. The CDR3 is CVIRLDRGNQPQHF. Here the CDR3 DNA reads TGTGTCATCAGACTTGACAGGGGGAATCAGCCCCAGCATTTT.

A note on this clonotype: An end of the junction differs from the germline gene, which may be a read error. The V and J genes are TRBV4-3 and TRBJ1-5, with a weak D call TRBD1 (5 bases). This CDR3 contains 16 residues. Germline CDR1 is LGHNA and CDR2 is YSLEER. The CDR3 here is CAGSQDWGGWLMPQHF. CDR3 DNA: TGCGCCGGCAGCCAAGATTGGGGGGGGTGGCTGATGCCCCAGCATTTT.

Regarding this clonotype: Its ends do not fully match the called genes, so a read error is possible. DNA for the CDR3: TGTAGCGCTGCTGCCGGGACAGCTCGGAACGCTGAAGCTTTCTTT. Amino acids: CSAAAGTARNAEAFF. The rearrangement links TRBV29-1 to TRBJ1-1, with 7 bases fitting TRBD1. CDR3 length: 15 amino acids. Germline CDR1 reads SQVTM; CDR2 reads ANQGSEA.

The sample holds many counts of this clonotype. This sequence joins TRBV20-1 and TRBJ2-7; unclear D gene. The CDR3 is made up of 13 amino acids. V lost 5 bases to trimming and J lost 0 bases, with 11 bases between them. Per the germline V gene, CDR1 is DFQATT and CDR2 is SNEGSKA (reference sequence). The CDR3 region has the DNA TGCAGTGCTGAAGCCGACAACTCCTACGAGCAGTACTTC. Amino acid sequence: CSAEADNSYEQYF.

Details on this clonotype: A much larger clone is a single base away; this may be a read error. This chain links TRBV10-3 with TRBJ1-5, with D perhaps TRBD1 (6 bases). Germline V CDR1 and CDR2: ENHRY, SYGVKD. This CDR3 contains 14 residues. V was pared by 3 bases and J by 6 bases, with 12 bases between. The CDR3 loop is CAISDVQGIQPQHF. The CDR3 DNA sequence: TGTGCCATCAGTGATGTACAGGGCATTCAGCCCCAGCATTTT.

As for this clonotype: One end of the junction is discordant with germline, which a read error may explain. CDR3 sequence reads: CASGFRMGYSEAFF. CDR3 nucleotide sequence: TGTGCCAGCGGCTTTCGAATGGGTTACTCCGAAGCTTTCTTT. The genes are TRBV5-4 and TRBJ1-1; no definite D call. The length of the CDR3 is 14 residues. From germline, CDR1 is SGHNT and CDR2 YYREEE (reference sequence). Full variable domain (missing parts from reference TRBV5-4 and TRBJ1-1): ETGVTQSPTHLIKTRGQQVTLRCSSQSGHNTVSWYQQALGQGPQFIFQYYREEENGRGNFPPRFSGLQFPNYSSELNVNALELDDSALYLCASGFRMGYSEAFFGQGTRLTVV.

Comment on this clonotype: A much larger clone sits a single nucleotide away, making a read error possible. The rearrangement uses TRBV28 and TRBJ1-5; D is possibly TRBD1 (6 bases). V was pared by 7 bases and J by 4 bases, with 14 bases between. Looked up from germline, CDR1 is MDHEN and CDR2 is SYDVKM. The CDR3 totals 14 residues. This chain's CDR3 is CASTSTGRNQPQHF. CDR3 DNA: TGTGCCAGCACTTCGACAGGCAGAAATCAGCCCCAGCATTTT.

This chain links TRBV6-5 with TRBJ2-1, with TRBD1 matching over 9 bases. The CDR3 spans 16 residues. CDR1 is MNHEY and CDR2 is SVGAGI in the germline V gene. The CDR3 here is CTNSPQWDRVNNEQFF. The CDR3 coding sequence is TGTACCAACAGTCCTCAGTGGGACAGGGTTAACAATGAGCAGTTCTTC.

Note on this clonotype: One junction end does not reproduce the germline sequence, and a read error may be involved. The V and J genes are TRBV6-1 and TRBJ2-7; D perhaps matches TRBD1 (5 bases). CDR3 length: 14 amino acids. The germline V gene has CDR1 MNHNS and CDR2 SASEGT. The CDR3 spells CASSEGGYSYEHYF. The DNA of the CDR3 is TGTGCCAGCAGTGAAGGGGGCTACTCCTACGAGCATTACTTC.